The rows below give T cell receptor beta chains drawn from one sample of a study of neurological immune-mediated disorders. TCRdb itself ran the 5' RACE reads through MiXCR, one entry per CDR3 protein. The sample records 30,000 to 45,000 distinct CDR3 sequences, about a tenth being singletons. Specimen: PBMCs. The receptors stem from a woman aged 30 to 39 with HTLV-1-associated myelopathy (HAM/TSP). Both conserved end residues are part of each CDR3. The D gene is left open where the match is weak. Some rows mark clone size as missing; the rest say once, few, many or name a class of expanded clone.

j_call v_call clone_size d_call cdr3_nt cdr3_aa
TRBJ1-1 TRBV5-1 - - TGCGCCAGCAGGCCACGGGCTTTGGGGGGCCCGGAGAACACTGAAGCTTTCTTT CASRPRALGGPENTEAFF
TRBJ1-5 TRBV20-1 many - TGCAGTGCTAGTAACGGGGCGGGTCAGCCCCAGCATTTT CSASNGAGQPQHF
TRBJ2-4 TRBV5-1 many TRBD1 TGCGCCAGCAGCTTAGGACAGGCAGGAAACATTCAGTACTTC CASSLGQAGNIQYF
TRBJ1-1 TRBV10-3 many TRBD1 TGTGCCATCAGTGAGTCGAGGGCAGGGGGCTTATCGAACACTGAAGCTTTCTTT CAISESRAGGLSNTEAFF
TRBJ1-6 TRBV12-3/TRBV12-4 many - TGTGCCAGCAGTCAGAGAGAGAACAATTCACCCCTCCACTTT CASSQRENNSPLHF
TRBJ1-1 TRBV7-9 many TRBD1 TGTGCCAGCAGACCAACCGGGACAGGGGGCGCGAAGAACACTGAAGCTTTCTTT CASRPTGTGGAKNTEAFF
TRBJ2-1 TRBV7-8 many TRBD2 TGTGCCAGCAGCTGGGGACCGGGACTAGCGGGGGGTGAGCAGTTCTTC CASSWGPGLAGGEQFF
TRBJ2-4 TRBV7-8 many - TGTGCCAGCAGCTTAGGCCCACAGGGCATTCAGTACTTC CASSLGPQGIQYF
TRBJ1-1 TRBV30 many - TGTGCCTGGAGTCGCACTGAAGCTTTCTTT CAWSRTEAFF
TRBJ2-3 TRBV29-1 medium-sized - TGCAGCGGGACCGGGACCGGACGGCGAGATACGCAGTATTTT CSGTGTGRRDTQYF
TRBJ1-2 TRBV5-1 many TRBD1 TGCGCCAGCAGCTCTCACGGACAGGATGACTATGGCTACACCTTC CASSSHGQDDYGYTF
TRBJ1-2 TRBV6-6 many TRBD1 TGTGCCAGCAGCCCAGGGGGGTATAACTATGGCTACACCTTC CASSPGGYNYGYTF
TRBJ1-1 TRBV12-3/TRBV12-4 many - TGTGCCAGCAATCCCGGACAGTTTCAGGGAAACACTGAAGCTTTCTTT CASNPGQFQGNTEAFF
TRBJ2-7 TRBV10-3 many - TGTGCCATCAGTGAGCACCGGCAGACTGGCGAGCAGTACTTC CAISEHRQTGEQYF
TRBJ2-7 TRBV20-1 many TRBD1 TGCAGTGCTAGAGATCGACAGGGGGCCTACGAGCAGTACTTC CSARDRQGAYEQYF
TRBJ1-6 TRBV20-1 many - TGCAGTGCTAGAGATACAGTCAATTCACCCCTCCACTTT CSARDTVNSPLHF
TRBJ1-1 TRBV18 many - TGTGCCAGCTCACCAGGACAAAACACTGAAGCTTTCTTT CASSPGQNTEAFF